This TCR beta chain was documented in a study of blood T cell repertoires in COVID-19. V shed 2 bases and J shed 1 base, with 12 bases lying between them. The germline CDR1 and CDR2 sequences are MNHNS and SASEGT. The CDR3 loop spans 16 amino acids. The repertoire was sequenced with immunoSEQ multiplex PCR; TCRdb's copy has only in-frame clones and lacks some. The sample comprises 65,000 to 90,000 clones, 80% to 90% of which are singletons, and approximately 10% rests with the top ten. This chain links TRBV6-1 with TRBJ2-1; possibly TRBD1 for D (5 bases). This clonotype originated in a woman aged 18-30 years with acute or convalescent COVID-19. The sequenced sample was peripheral blood. As DNA, the CDR3 is TGTGCCAGCAGTGAAATGGCACAGGTTTCCTACAATGAGCAGTTCTTC. Its translation: CASSEMAQVSYNEQFF.